This T cell receptor beta chain originates from a study of identical twins. Study observations and caveats: There is a chance that invariant MAIT and iNKT cells partially muddied zero-insertion analyses.

As concerns this clonotype: What it binds is unknown.

Each donor was a healthy Caucasian. MiXCR, applied by TCRdb to the 5' RACE reads, yields one record per CDR3 protein. The sample lists 410,000 or so distinct CDR3 sequences, less than 20% seen once, with 9.5% to 15% in the top ten. CDR3 length: 16 residues. V lost 3 bases, J lost 2 bases, and 13 bases lay in between. Sequencing used naive T cells sorted from blood. This chain uses TRBV12-3 or TRBV12-4 with TRBJ2-2, with D possibly TRBD1 on 7 matching bases. The TCR was taken from a man between 45 and 60 years old in good health. The CDR3 region has the DNA TGTGCCAGCAGTTTCGCCAGGGGGGATAACACCGGGGAGCTGTTTTTT. It is translated as CASSFARGDNTGELFF.